This entry describes one T cell receptor (beta chain). V was trimmed by 5 bases and J by 7 bases, leaving 9 bases between them. CDR1 and CDR2 (germline): SEHNR, FQNEAQ (reference sequence). The CDR3 is made up of 11 amino acids. This sample was included in a study of low-dose radiotherapy and immunotherapy resistance in tumors. Overall study: Every day for four cycles from cycle 1 day 1, patients took 300 mg of oral aspirin.

With TRAV- and TRBV-specific primers, first-strand cDNA was made, covering the alpha and beta chains. Over roughly 20 PCR cycles, TCRs were amplified from a constant-region primer and V-primer adapter. Each CDR3 protein is one row after TCRdb ran MiXCR on the reads. The table has nearly 95,000 distinct CDR3 sequences, more than 8.5% seen once. Time point in this sample: before trial treatment. Source: PBMCs, taken before treatment. This chain uses TRBV7-9 with TRBJ2-7; no definite D call. The TCR originated in a male donor with prostate cancer. The CDR3 sequence is CASSLGLEQYF. CDR3 in DNA: TGTGCCAGCAGCCTGGGGTTAGAGCAGTACTTC.